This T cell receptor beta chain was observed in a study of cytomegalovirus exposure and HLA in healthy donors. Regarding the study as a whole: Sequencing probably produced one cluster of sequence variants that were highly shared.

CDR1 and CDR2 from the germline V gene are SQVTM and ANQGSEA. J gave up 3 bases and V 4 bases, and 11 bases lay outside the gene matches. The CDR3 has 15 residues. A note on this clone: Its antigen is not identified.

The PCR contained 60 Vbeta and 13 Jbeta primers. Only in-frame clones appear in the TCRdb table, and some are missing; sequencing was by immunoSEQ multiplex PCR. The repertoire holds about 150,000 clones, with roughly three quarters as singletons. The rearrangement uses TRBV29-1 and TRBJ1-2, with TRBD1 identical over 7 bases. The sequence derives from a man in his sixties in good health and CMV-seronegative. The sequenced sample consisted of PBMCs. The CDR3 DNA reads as TGCAGCGTTGTTAGTCGACAGGGTTCCTACTATGGCTACACCTTC. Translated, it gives CSVVSRQGSYYGYTF.